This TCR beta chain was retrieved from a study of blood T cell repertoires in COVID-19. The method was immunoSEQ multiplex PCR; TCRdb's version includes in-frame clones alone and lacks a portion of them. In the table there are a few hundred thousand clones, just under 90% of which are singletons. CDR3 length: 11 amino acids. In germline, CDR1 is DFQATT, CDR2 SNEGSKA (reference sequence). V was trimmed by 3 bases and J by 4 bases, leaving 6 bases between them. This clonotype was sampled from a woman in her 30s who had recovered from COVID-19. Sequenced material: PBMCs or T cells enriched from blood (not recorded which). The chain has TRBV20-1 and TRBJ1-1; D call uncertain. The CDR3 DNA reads TGCAGTGCTAGTTATCTCACTGAAGCTTTCTTT. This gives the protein CSASYLTEAFF.